This passage covers 26 T cell receptor beta chains from one sample sequenced in a study of T cell responses to AZD1222 COVID-19 vaccine. Repertoires were generated with immunoSEQ multiplex PCR, while TCRdb's copy carries only in-frame clones and drops some. The sample yields around 150,000 clones, 92% seen once. The sequencing here drew on peripheral blood, taken 28 days after the second AZD1222 dose. The receptors were sampled from an adult who received the AZD1222 COVID-19 vaccine.

The V call is TRBV12-5, the J call TRBJ1-2; 11 bases are shared with TRBD1. Per the germline V gene, CDR1 is LGHNT and CDR2 is FRNRAP. J lost 6 bases, V lost 0 bases, and 6 bases had no gene match. The CDR3 sequence is 16 residues long. This chain's CDR3 is CASGLVRTGGAHGYTF. Here the CDR3 DNA reads TGTGCTAGTGGTTTGGTACGGACAGGGGGCGCCCATGGCTACACCTTC.

V usage is TRBV27 and J usage is TRBJ1-2; 8 bases are shared with TRBD1. V shed 2 bases and J 8 bases; nucleotides not matched to a gene: 10. Germline CDR1 and CDR2: MNHEY and SMNVEV (reference sequence). The CDR3 has 15 residues. Here the CDR3 DNA reads TGTGCCAGCAGTTTAGGACAGGGTAGAGGTGGAGGCTACACCTTC. This sequence encodes CASSLGQGRGGGYTF.

V and J are TRBV9 and TRBJ2-7, with D possibly matching TRBD2 (6 bases). CDR1 and CDR2 from the germline V gene are SGDLS and YYNGEE. There are 16 residues in the CDR3. Trimming pared 3 bases from V and 5 bases from J, leaving 21 bases between. The CDR3 bases are TGTGCCAGCAGCGAGGGAGGAGGGCCCCTTGTCCACGAGCAGTACTTC. Protein product: CASSEGGGPLVHEQYF.

The V gene is TRBV27, the J gene TRBJ1-2; D not resolved. Germline loops: CDR1 MNHEY, CDR2 SMNVEV (reference sequence). V shed 5 bases and J shed 8 bases, with 15 bases lying between them. There are 13 residues in the CDR3. The CDR3 sequence is CASSQSSTGGYTF. CDR3 sequence (DNA): TGTGCCAGCAGTCAATCGTCGACGGGGGGCTACACCTTC.

This sequence joins TRBV7-2 and TRBJ2-3; D is unclear. V dropped 5 bases and J dropped 10 bases, with 16 bases sitting between them. From germline, CDR1 is SGHTA and CDR2 FQGNSA. The CDR3 spans 13 residues. CDR3 region: CASSAREKFAQYF. The CDR3 nucleotides are TGTGCCAGCAGCGCCCGTGAAAAGTTCGCGCAGTATTTT. The full variable domain, rest sourced from reference TRBV7-2 and TRBJ2-3, is GAGVSQSPSNKVTEKGKDVELRCDPISGHTALYWYRQSLGQGLEFLIYFQGNSAPDKSGLPSDRFSAERTGGSVSTLTIQRTQQEDSAVYLCASSAREKFAQYFGPGTRLTVL.

V usage is TRBV6-2 or TRBV6-3 and J usage is TRBJ1-2; D perhaps matches TRBD1 (5 bases). The CDR3 loop spans 15 amino acids. The germline CDR1 and CDR2 sequences are MNHEY and SVGEGT. V lost 0 bases and J 6 bases, leaving 14 bases between the germline ends. The CDR3 region is CASSYSLRAVNGYTF. For the CDR3, the DNA is TGTGCCAGCAGTTACTCGCTCAGGGCAGTGAATGGCTACACCTTC.

The genes are TRBV27 and TRBJ1-3; tentatively, D is TRBD1 (5 bases). V shed 5 bases and J shed 3 bases, with 11 bases lying between them. The CDR3 has 14 residues. The germline gives CDR1 MNHEY, CDR2 SMNVEV (reference sequence). CDR3 DNA: TGTGCCAGCAGTCCGCAGGGTGGTGGAAACACCATATATTTT. Residues: CASSPQGGGNTIYF.

The chain uses TRBV5-1 and TRBJ2-5, with D perhaps TRBD2 (6 bases). Trimming left V 6 bases short and J 4 bases short, with 34 bases between. The CDR3 contains 20 residues. Germline V CDR1 and CDR2: SGHRS, YFSETQ. The CDR3 is CASTPGVVRIDPTGAETQYF. CDR3 bases: TGCGCCAGCACCCCGGGAGTGGTCAGGATAGATCCCACTGGGGCAGAGACCCAGTACTTC.

The chain combines TRBV6-2 or TRBV6-3 with TRBJ2-2, with 8 bases aligning to TRBD2. The CDR3 has 17 amino acids. The germline V gene has CDR1 MNHEY and CDR2 SVGEGT. Trimming at V came to 6 bases and at J to 2 bases, leaving 11 bases not matched to a gene. CDR3 nucleotides: TGTGCCAGCAGCCCACCCGGGGGGGGAAGTAACACCGGGGAGCTGTTTTTT. This sequence encodes CASSPPGGGSNTGELFF.

This chain joins TRBV11-2 and TRBJ1-1; D might be TRBD1 (5 bases). The V and J ends lost 5 bases and 0 bases respectively, with 16 bases between them. CDR3 length equals 16 residues. Germline CDR1 reads SGHAT; CDR2 reads FQNNGV. The CDR3 nucleotides read TGTGCCAGCAGCCTCCGGCGGGGGATGATGAACACTGAAGCTTTCTTT. Its translation is CASSLRRGMMNTEAFF. The variable domain in full, with the rest retrieved from reference TRBV11-2 and TRBJ1-1, is EAGVAQSPRYKIIEKRQSVAFWCNPISGHATLYWYQQILGQGPKLLIQFQNNGVVDDSQLPKDRFSAERLKGVDSTLKIQPAKLEDSAVYLCASSLRRGMMNTEAFFGQGTRLTVV.

Only a few counts were recorded for this clone. The rearrangement uses TRBV10-3 and TRBJ2-1; 8 positions match TRBD2. The germline V gene has CDR1 ENHRY and CDR2 SYGVKD. The CDR3 has 15 amino acids. V was pared by 0 bases and J by 7 bases, with 5 bases of the junction left unmatched. CDR3 DNA: TGTGCCATCAGTGAGTCTCCAGCGGGAGTGAATGAGCAGTTCTTC. The encoded protein is CAISESPAGVNEQFF.

The chain carries TRBV3-1 (or the pseudogene TRBV3-2) and TRBJ1-2; no clear D gene. The germline V gene has CDR1 LGHDT and CDR2 YNNKEL (reference sequence). V was pared by 1 base and J by 4 bases, with 10 bases between. The CDR3 covers 14 residues. The CDR3 spells CASSQVPGAYGYTF. The CDR3 DNA reads as TGTGCCAGCAGCCAAGTCCCGGGAGCCTATGGCTACACCTTC.

V usage is TRBV28 and J usage is TRBJ2-1; D not certain. Deletions cut 0 bases from V and 10 bases from J, with 7 bases between. Per germline, CDR1 MDHEN and CDR2 SYDVKM. The CDR3 spans 12 residues. In DNA form, the CDR3 reads TGTGCCAGCAGTTTATGGTCCCCCGAGCAGTTCTTC. Translating gives CASSLWSPEQFF.

This clone showed up just once. The chain combines TRBV5-4 with TRBJ2-7; D call uncertain. The CDR3 covers 14 residues. Germline loops: CDR1 SGHNT, CDR2 YYREEE (reference sequence). V was trimmed by 4 bases and J by 6 bases, leaving 17 bases between them. The CDR3 region has the DNA TGTGCCAGCAGCCTCAAGACAAGGACCCCCGAGCAGTACTTC. Translation gives CASSLKTRTPEQYF.

The gene calls are TRBV5-1 and TRBJ1-1, with a possible D match to TRBD1 (6 bases). This CDR3 region has 14 residues. CDR1 and CDR2 (germline): SGHRS, YFSETQ. Deletions cut 0 bases from V and 8 bases from J, with 14 bases between. CDR3 nucleotide sequence: TGCGCCAGCAGCTTGGCGACAGGTTGGGAAGAAGCTTTCTTT. Protein sequence: CASSLATGWEEAFF.

The chain has TRBV19 and TRBJ1-1, with 9 positions matching TRBD1. CDR3 length: 15 amino acids. The germline V gene has CDR1 LNHDA and CDR2 SQIVND (reference sequence). V lost 6 bases to trimming and J lost 0 bases; unmatched junction nucleotides: 5. The CDR3: CASRDRGPMNTEAFF. CDR3 DNA sequence: TGTGCCAGTAGGGACAGGGGCCCTATGAACACTGAAGCTTTCTTT. The full variable domain, its missing parts supplied by reference TRBV19 and TRBJ1-1, is DGGITQSPKYLFRKEGQNVTLSCEQNLNHDAMYWYRQDPGQGLRLIYYSQIVNDFQKGDIAEGYSVSREKKESFPLTVTSAQKNPTAFYLCASRDRGPMNTEAFFGQGTRLTVV.

The chain employs TRBV11-3 and TRBJ2-7, with a tentative D call TRBD1 (5 bases). V lost 3 bases and J lost 6, with 15 bases in between. The CDR3 totals 14 residues. The germline CDR1 and CDR2 sequences are SGHNT and YENEEA. The CDR3 DNA reads as TGTGCCAGCAGCTTTCAGGGCTCTTCGGTCGAGCAGTACTTC. Its translation: CASSFQGSSVEQYF. The full variable domain, completed using reference TRBV11-3 and TRBJ2-7, is EAGVVQSPRYKIIEKKQPVAFWCNPISGHNTLYWYLQNLGQGPELLIRYENEEAVDDSQLPKDRFSAERLKGVDSTLKIQPAELGDSAVYLCASSFQGSSVEQYFGPGTRLTVT.

The rearrangement uses TRBV21-1 and TRBJ2-5; the table's D call TRBD2 went unverified against the DNA. TRBV21-1 is a known pseudogene. The CDR3 has 11 amino acids. CDR3 protein: CASSFREPQYF. The CDR3 nucleotides are TGTGCCAGCAGCTTCCGGGAGCCCCAGTACTTC.

The V call is TRBV6-6, the J call TRBJ1-6; D may be TRBD1 (6 bases). CDR1 MNHNY and CDR2 SVGAGI come from the germline V gene (reference sequence). This CDR3 spans 17 amino acids. Trimming shortened V by 5 bases and J by 0 bases, and 14 bases separated the two germline ends. The CDR3 spells CASSQKGGSSYNSPLHF. DNA of the CDR3: TGTGCCAGCAGTCAAAAGGGGGGAAGCTCCTATAATTCACCCCTCCACTTT.

The gene calls are TRBV27 and TRBJ2-7; 9 bases match TRBD1. CDR3 size: 16 residues. V dropped 4 bases and J dropped 6; count of bases not matched to a gene: 13. Germline lookup yields CDR1 MNHEY and CDR2 SMNVEV (reference sequence). Here the CDR3 DNA reads TGTGCCAGCAGTTCCTACCTACGGGACAGGGCGGGCGAGCAGTACTTC. It yields the protein CASSSYLRDRAGEQYF.

V usage is TRBV5-1 and J usage is TRBJ1-6, with D uncertain. The CDR3 sequence is 15 residues long. Germline V gives CDR1 SGHRS, CDR2 YFSETQ. The V end lost 1 base, the J end lost 8 bases, and 13 bases lay between the germline ends. CDR3 coding DNA: TGCGCCAGCAGCTTGCGGGCCCCCGGGGATTCACCCCTCCACTTT. It specifies CASSLRAPGDSPLHF.

The chain is built from TRBV7-6 and TRBJ2-7; 7 bases map to TRBD2. The V segment lost 6 bases and the J segment 2 bases; nucleotides outside the gene matches: 13. Germline V CDR1 and CDR2: SGHVS, FNYEAQ. The CDR3 sequence is 16 residues long. The CDR3 region has the DNA TGTGCCAGCAGGGAGAAGGAGACTAGCAGGACCTACGAGCAGTACTTC. Residues: CASREKETSRTYEQYF.

V is TRBV12-2 and J is TRBJ1-2. TRBV12-2 is designated a pseudogene. This CDR3 is 15 amino acids long. The DNA for the CDR3 is TGTGCAAGACCGCTCGGGCATCAACTAAACTATGGCTACACCTTC. Its protein is CARPLGHQLNYGYTF.

V and J are TRBV24-1 and TRBJ2-2, with 14 bases that match TRBD2. Germline CDR1 is KGHDR and CDR2 is SFDVKD. The V segment lost 2 bases and the J segment 6 bases; nucleotides outside the gene matches: 7. The CDR3 runs 18 residues. This chain's CDR3 is CATSDWGTSGSWAGELFF. CDR3 nucleotides: TGTGCCACCAGTGATTGGGGGACTAGCGGGAGCTGGGCCGGGGAGCTGTTTTTT.

This chain connects TRBV7-2 to TRBJ1-1, with 8 bases lining up with TRBD1. Trimming cost V 6 bases and J 7 bases; bases outside gene matches: 13. Germline lookup yields CDR1 SGHTA and CDR2 FQGNSA. This CDR3 region has 15 residues. The CDR3 bases are TGTGCCAGCAGTTTGCTGGATCTGGACAGGGATGAAGCTTTCTTT. This gives the protein CASSLLDLDRDEAFF.

V usage is TRBV2 and J usage is TRBJ2-5; D gene uncertain. This CDR3 spans 12 amino acids. Germline V lookup: CDR1 SNHLY, CDR2 FYNNEI. With 7 bases removed from V and 2 bases from J, the gap between germline ends came to 8 bases. This CDR3 reads CASTEQQETQYF. The CDR3 nucleotides are TGTGCCAGCACCGAGCAGCAAGAGACCCAGTACTTC.